The clone carrying this T cell receptor beta chain was counted between two and nine times. Authors' analysis steps: Amplified reference gene primers provided the basis for estimating nucleated cell counts. The table came from immunoSEQ multiplex PCR; TCRdb's copy has only in-frame clones and leaves some out. The DNA was the basis for D and trimming; V, J and clone size are from that table. The table records approximately 200,000 clones, 80% to 90% of them present only once. The germline gives CDR1 MNHNY, CDR2 SVGAGI (reference sequence). With 2 bases removed from V and 7 bases from J, the gap between germline ends came to 9 bases. This CDR3 region has 13 residues. The sample comes from a study of blood T cell repertoires in COVID-19.

The V gene is TRBV6-6, the J gene TRBJ1-5; maybe TRBD1 (5 bases). The TCR originated in a man between 65 and 80 years old with active or convalescent COVID-19. Sequenced material: peripheral blood. CDR3 coding DNA: TGTGCCAGCAGTTACAGGGGAGGCCAGCCCCAGCATTTT. It translates to CASSYRGGQPQHF.